This T cell receptor (beta chain) was captured by sequencing in a study of blood T cell repertoires in COVID-19. Looking at the study overall: The samples span acute and convalescent COVID-19 from the United States, Italy and Spain. Sample material is recorded as cDNA or gDNA derived from T cells, B-cell-depleted T cells, or PBMCs.

The data were produced by immunoSEQ multiplex PCR, yet TCRdb's version contains in-frame clones alone and is incomplete. The data contain roughly 320,000 clones, around 86% of them singletons. Of note for this clone: This sample also contains other DNA sequences that code for the same CDR3.

The sample taken for sequencing was peripheral blood. This TCR derives from a man in his 70s with acute or convalescent COVID-19.

CDR3 in DNA: TGTGCCAGCAGTTACTTAACGGGGGGCTCCTACGAGCAGTACTTC. This encodes CASSYLTGGSYEQYF. The rearrangement uses TRBV6-6 and TRBJ2-7; 7 bases align to TRBD2. CDR3 length: 15 amino acids. With V trimmed by 1 base and J by 0 bases, 3 bases remained unmatched. Germline lookup yields CDR1 MNHNY and CDR2 SVGAGI (reference sequence).